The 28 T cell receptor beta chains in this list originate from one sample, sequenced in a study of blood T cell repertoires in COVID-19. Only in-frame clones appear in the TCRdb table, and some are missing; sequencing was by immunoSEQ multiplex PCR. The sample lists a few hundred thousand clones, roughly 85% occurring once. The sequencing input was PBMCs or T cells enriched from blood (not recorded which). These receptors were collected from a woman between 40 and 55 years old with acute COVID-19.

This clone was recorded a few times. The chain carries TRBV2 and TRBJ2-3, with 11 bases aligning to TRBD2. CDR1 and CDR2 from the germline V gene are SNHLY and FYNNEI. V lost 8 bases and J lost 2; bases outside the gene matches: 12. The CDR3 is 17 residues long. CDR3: CASHGLAGTGYTDTQYF. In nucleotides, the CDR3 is TGTGCCAGCCATGGACTAGCGGGTACTGGGTACACAGATACGCAGTATTTT.

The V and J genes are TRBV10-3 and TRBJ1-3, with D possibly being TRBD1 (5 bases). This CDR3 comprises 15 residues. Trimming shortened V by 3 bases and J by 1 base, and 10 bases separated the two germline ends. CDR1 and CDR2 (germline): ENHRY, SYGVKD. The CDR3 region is CAISESGLSGNTIYF. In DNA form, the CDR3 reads TGTGCCATCAGTGAATCGGGACTTTCTGGAAACACCATATATTTT.

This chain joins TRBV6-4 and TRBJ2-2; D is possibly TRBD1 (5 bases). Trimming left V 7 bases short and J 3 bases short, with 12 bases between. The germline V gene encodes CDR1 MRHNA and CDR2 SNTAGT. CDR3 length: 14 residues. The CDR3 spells CASKSGADTGELFF. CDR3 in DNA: TGTGCCAGCAAGTCTGGGGCGGACACCGGGGAGCTGTTTTTT.

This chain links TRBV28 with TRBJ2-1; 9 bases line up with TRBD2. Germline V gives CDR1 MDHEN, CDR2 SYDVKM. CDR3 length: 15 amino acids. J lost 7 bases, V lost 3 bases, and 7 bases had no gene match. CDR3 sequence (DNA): TGTGCCAGCAGTTTCTTGGCGGGAGGGCCAAATGAGCAGTTCTTC. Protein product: CASSFLAGGPNEQFF.

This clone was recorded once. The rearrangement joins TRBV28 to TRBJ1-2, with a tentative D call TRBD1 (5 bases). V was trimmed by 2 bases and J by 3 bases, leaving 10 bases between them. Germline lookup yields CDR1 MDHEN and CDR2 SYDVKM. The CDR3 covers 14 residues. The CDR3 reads CASSLEQGDYGYTF. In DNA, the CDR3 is TGTGCCAGCAGTTTAGAGCAGGGCGACTATGGCTACACCTTC.

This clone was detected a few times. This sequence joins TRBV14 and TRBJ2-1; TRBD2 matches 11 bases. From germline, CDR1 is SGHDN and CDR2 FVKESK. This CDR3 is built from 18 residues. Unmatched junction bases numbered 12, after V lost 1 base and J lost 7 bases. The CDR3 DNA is TGTGCCAGCAGCCAAGGAAAAGCTAGCGGGAGGTACATAAATGAGCAGTTCTTC. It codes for CASSQGKASGRYINEQFF.

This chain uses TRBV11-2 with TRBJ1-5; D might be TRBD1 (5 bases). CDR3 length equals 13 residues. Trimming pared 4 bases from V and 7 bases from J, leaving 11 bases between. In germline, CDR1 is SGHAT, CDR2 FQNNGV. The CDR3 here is CASSSYGGQPQHF. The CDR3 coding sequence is TGTGCCAGCAGCTCTTACGGGGGGCAGCCCCAGCATTTT.

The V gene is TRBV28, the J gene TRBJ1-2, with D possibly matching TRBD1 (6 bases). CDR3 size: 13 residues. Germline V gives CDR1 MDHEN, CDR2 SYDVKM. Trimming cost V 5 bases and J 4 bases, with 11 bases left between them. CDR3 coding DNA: TGTGCCAGCAGTCTTGACAGGATCTATGGCTACACCTTC. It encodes CASSLDRIYGYTF.

CDR3 in amino acids: CASSFRGQPQHF. The CDR3 DNA is TGTGCCAGCAGCTTTAGAGGTCAGCCCCAGCATTTT. The J gene is TRBJ1-5, the V gene TRBV13; D not resolved. The CDR3 spans 12 residues. The V and J ends lost 3 bases and 6 bases respectively, with 6 bases between them. Germline CDR1 is PRHDT and CDR2 is FYEKMQ (reference sequence).

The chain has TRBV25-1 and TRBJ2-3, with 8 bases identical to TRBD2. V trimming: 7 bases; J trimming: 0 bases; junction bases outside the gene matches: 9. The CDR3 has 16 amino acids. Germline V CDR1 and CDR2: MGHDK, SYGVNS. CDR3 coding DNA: TGTGCCAGCATCACCCCGGCTAGCGGGAGCACAGATACGCAGTATTTT. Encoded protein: CASITPASGSTDTQYF.

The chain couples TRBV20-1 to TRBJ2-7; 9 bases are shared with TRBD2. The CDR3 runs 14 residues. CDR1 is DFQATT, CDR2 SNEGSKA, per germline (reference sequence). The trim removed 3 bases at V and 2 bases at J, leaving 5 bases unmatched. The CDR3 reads CSASPSGAAYEQYF. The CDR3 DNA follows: TGCAGTGCTAGTCCTAGCGGGGCCGCCTACGAGCAGTACTTC.

The CDR3 coding sequence is TGTGCCATCAGTGAATCTATGAAATCCGCCTCGGGAGATACGCAGTATTTT. Encoded protein: CAISESMKSASGDTQYF. The chain combines TRBV10-3 with TRBJ2-3; the D is unclear. Germline CDR1 reads ENHRY; CDR2 reads SYGVKD. Trimming cost V 3 bases and J 5 bases, with 21 bases left between them. This CDR3 has 17 amino acids.

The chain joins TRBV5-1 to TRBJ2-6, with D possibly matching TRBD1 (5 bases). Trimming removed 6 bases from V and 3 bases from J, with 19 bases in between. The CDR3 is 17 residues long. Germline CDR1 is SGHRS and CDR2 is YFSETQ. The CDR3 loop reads CASNTDTRLGGANVLTF. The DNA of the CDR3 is TGCGCCAGCAACACGGACACACGCCTGGGTGGGGCCAACGTCCTGACTTTC.

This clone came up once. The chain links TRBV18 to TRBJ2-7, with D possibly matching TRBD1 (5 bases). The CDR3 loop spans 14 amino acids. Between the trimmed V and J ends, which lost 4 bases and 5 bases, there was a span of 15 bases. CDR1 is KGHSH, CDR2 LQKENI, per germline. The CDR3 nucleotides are TGTGCCAGCTCACAAAGCCAGGGTTACGACGAGCAGTACTTC. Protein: CASSQSQGYDEQYF.

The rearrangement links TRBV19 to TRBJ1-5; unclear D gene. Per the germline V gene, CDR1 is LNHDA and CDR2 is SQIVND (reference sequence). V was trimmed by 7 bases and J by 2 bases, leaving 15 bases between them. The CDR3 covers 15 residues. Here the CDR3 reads CASMSKEWGNQPQHF. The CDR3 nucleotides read TGTGCCAGTATGTCGAAGGAGTGGGGCAATCAGCCCCAGCATTTT.

In DNA, the CDR3 is TGTGCCAGCTTGAAAGCGGGAGATTACAATGAGCAGTTCTTC. It yields the protein CASLKAGDYNEQFF. The V call is TRBV11-2, the J call TRBJ2-1, with 8 nucleotides matching TRBD2. This CDR3 is built from 14 residues. Germline CDR1 reads SGHAT; CDR2 reads FQNNGV. J was trimmed by 4 bases and V by 8 bases; bases with no gene match: 7.

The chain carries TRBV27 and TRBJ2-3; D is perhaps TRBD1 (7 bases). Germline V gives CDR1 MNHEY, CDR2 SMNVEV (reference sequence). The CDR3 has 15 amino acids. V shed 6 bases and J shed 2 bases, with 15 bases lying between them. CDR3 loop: CASSPGGLYTDTQYF. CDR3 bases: TGTGCCAGCAGCCCAGGGGGACTTTACACAGATACGCAGTATTTT.

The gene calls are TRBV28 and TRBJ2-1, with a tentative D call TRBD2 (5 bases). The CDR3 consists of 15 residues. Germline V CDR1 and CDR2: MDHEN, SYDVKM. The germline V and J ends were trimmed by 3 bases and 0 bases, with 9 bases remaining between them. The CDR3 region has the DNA TGTGCCAGCAGTTTTGTAGCGAACTCCTACAATGAGCAGTTCTTC. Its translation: CASSFVANSYNEQFF.

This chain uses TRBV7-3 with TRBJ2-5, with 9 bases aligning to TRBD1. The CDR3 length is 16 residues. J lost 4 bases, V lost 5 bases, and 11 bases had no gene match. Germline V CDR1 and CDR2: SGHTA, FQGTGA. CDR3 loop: CASSRTGTGRGETQYF. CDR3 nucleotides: TGTGCCAGCAGCCGAACCGGGACAGGGAGAGGAGAGACCCAGTACTTC. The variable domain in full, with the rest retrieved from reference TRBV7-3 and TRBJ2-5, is GAGVSQTPSNKVTEKGKYVELRCDPISGHTALYWYRQSLGQGPEFLIYFQGTGAADDSGLPNDRFFAVRPEGSVSTLKIQRTERGDSAVYLCASSRTGTGRGETQYFGPGTRLLVL.

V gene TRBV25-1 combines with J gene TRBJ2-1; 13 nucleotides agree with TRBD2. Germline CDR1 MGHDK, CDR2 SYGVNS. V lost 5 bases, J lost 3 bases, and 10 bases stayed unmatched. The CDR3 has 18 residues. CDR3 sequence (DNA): TGTGCCAGCAGTCCCGGCGGGACTAGCGGGATTATCTACAATGAGCAGTTCTTC. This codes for CASSPGGTSGIIYNEQFF.

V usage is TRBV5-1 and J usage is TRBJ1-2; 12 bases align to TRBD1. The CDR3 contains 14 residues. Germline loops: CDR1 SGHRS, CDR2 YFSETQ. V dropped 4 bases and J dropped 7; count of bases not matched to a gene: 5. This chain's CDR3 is CASSPGTGGTGYTF. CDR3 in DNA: TGCGCCAGCAGCCCAGGGACAGGGGGCACTGGCTACACCTTC. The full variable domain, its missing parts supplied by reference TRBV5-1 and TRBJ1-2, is KAGVTQTPRYLIKTRGQQVTLSCSPISGHRSVSWYQQTPGQGLQFLFEYFSETQRNKGNFPGRFSGRQFSNSRSEMNVSTLELGDSALYLCASSPGTGGTGYTFGSGTRLTVV.

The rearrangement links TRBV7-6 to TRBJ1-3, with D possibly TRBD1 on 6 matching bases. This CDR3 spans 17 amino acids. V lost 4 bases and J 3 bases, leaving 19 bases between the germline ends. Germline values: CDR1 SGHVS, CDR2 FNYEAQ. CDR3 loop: CASSSDEAGGFGNTIYF. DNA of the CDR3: TGTGCCAGCAGCTCTGACGAGGCGGGGGGCTTTGGAAACACCATATATTTT. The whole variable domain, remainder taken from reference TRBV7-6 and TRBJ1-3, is GAGVSQSPRYKVTKRGQDVALRCDPISGHVSLYWYRQALGQGPEFLTYFNYEAQQDKSGLPNDRFSAERPEGSISTLTIQRTEQRDSAMYRCASSSDEAGGFGNTIYFGEGSWLTVV.

Here the CDR3 DNA reads TGTGCCAGCAGTTCCACCGGGACTAGCGGGAGGCGTGAGCAGTTCTTC. The encoded protein is CASSSTGTSGRREQFF. The chain employs TRBV6-2 or TRBV6-3 and TRBJ2-1, with 15 bases lining up with TRBD2. The CDR3 sequence is 16 residues long. From germline, CDR1 is MNHEY and CDR2 SVGEGT. V gave up 4 bases and J gave up 9 bases; unmatched junction bases: 7.

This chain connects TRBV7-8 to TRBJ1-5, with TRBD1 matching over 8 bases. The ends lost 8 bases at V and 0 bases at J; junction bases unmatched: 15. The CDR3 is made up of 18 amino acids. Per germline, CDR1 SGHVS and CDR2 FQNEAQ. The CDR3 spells CASSSGTGVFYSNQPQHF. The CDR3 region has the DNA TGTGCCAGCTCCTCCGGGACAGGTGTGTTTTATAGCAATCAGCCCCAGCATTTT.

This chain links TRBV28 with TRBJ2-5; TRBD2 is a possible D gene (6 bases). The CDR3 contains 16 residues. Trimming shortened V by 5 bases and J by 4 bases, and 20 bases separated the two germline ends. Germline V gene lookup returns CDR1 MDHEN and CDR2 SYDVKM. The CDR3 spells CASSGGFRGVGETQYF. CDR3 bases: TGTGCCAGCAGTGGGGGGTTTCGGGGAGTCGGAGAGACCCAGTACTTC.

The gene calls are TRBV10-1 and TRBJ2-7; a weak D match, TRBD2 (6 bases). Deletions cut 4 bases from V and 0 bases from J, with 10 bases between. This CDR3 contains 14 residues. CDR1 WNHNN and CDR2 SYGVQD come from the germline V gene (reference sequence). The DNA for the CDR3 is TGCGCCAGCAGTGCTGGGAGGACCTCCTACGAGCAGTACTTC. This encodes CASSAGRTSYEQYF.

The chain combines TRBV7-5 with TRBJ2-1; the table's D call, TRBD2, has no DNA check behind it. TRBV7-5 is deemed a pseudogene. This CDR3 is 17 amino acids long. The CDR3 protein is CVRSLGGLAGVVDEQFF. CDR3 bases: TGTGTCAGAAGCTTGGGAGGGCTAGCGGGAGTAGTGGATGAGCAGTTCTTC.

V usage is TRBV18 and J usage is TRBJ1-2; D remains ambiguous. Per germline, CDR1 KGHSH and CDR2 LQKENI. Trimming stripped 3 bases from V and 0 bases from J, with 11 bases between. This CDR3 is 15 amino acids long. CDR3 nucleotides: TGTGCCAGCTCACCCGACACCACGGCTAACTATGGCTACACCTTC. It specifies CASSPDTTANYGYTF.